The next 10 T cell receptor beta chains were all read from a single sample in a study of Graves' ophthalmopathy and Graves' hyperthyroidism. RNA transcripts served as template for amplifying TCR beta CDR3 sequences. Second-round multiplex PCR came after first-round RT-PCR with HTBI primers. MiXCR was run by TCRdb on the multiplex PCR reads, yielding one entry per CDR3 protein. The table lists 350,000 or so distinct CDR3 sequences, roughly 16% of them singletons. The sample was peripheral blood. These receptor sequences come from an adult man with Graves' ophthalmopathy.

This clonotype came up many times. The CDR3 loop is CASSHTGTGPYEQYF. DNA for the CDR3: TGTGCCAGCAGCCATACCGGGACAGGTCCCTACGAGCAGTACTTC. The rearrangement joins TRBV14 to TRBJ2-7; 8 nucleotides match TRBD1. CDR3 length equals 15 residues. Looked up from germline, CDR1 is SGHDN and CDR2 is FVKESK. Unmatched junction bases numbered 6, after V lost 3 bases and J lost 2 bases.

This clonotype was counted at least ten times. The genes are TRBV19 and TRBJ1-5, with no clear D. This CDR3 region has 14 residues. CDR1 is LNHDA, CDR2 SQIVND, per germline (reference sequence). The V end lost 6 bases, the J end lost 6 bases, and 15 bases lay between the germline ends. The CDR3 nucleotides read TGTGCCAGTAGGCGAAGGGAGATAGGTCAGCCCCAGCATTTT. Protein sequence: CASRRREIGQPQHF.

This clonotype appeared many times. CDR3 sequence (DNA): TGTGCCAGCAGCTCCGATAGGACAGATACGCAGTATTTT. It is translated as CASSSDRTDTQYF. The genes are TRBV7-2 and TRBJ2-3; D remains ambiguous. CDR1 is SGHTA, CDR2 FQGNSA, per germline. Trimming stripped 4 bases from V and 3 bases from J, with 8 bases between. The CDR3 is 13 amino acids.

This clonotype showed up many times. V gene TRBV4-2 combines with J gene TRBJ2-5, with 10 positions matching TRBD2. CDR1 is LGHNA, CDR2 YNFKEQ, per germline. V lost 0 bases to trimming and J lost 7 bases; unmatched junction nucleotides: 11. The length of the CDR3 is 17 residues. CDR3 nucleotide sequence: TGTGCCAGCAGCCAAGATCTAGCGGGAGCGGGGGGTGTGACCCAGTACTTC. Protein product: CASSQDLAGAGGVTQYF.

This clonotype was observed at least ten times. The CDR3 region is CASSSDGPVAEQYF. In DNA, the CDR3 is TGTGCCAGCAGTTCCGACGGACCCGTCGCCGAGCAGTACTTC. The rearrangement links TRBV9 to TRBJ2-7; D not certain. Between the trimmed V and J ends, which lost 5 bases and 6 bases, there was a span of 18 bases. The germline gives CDR1 SGDLS, CDR2 YYNGEE. The CDR3 is made up of 14 amino acids.

With regard to this clonotype: A much larger clone lies one base from this, so it may be a read error. The chain uses TRBV20-1 and TRBJ2-7; TRBD2 agrees at 8 bases. This CDR3 has 16 residues. Looked up from germline, CDR1 is DFQATT and CDR2 is SNEGSKA (reference sequence). The CDR3 DNA is TGCAGTGGTAGAAGCATCGGTGCGGGAGGTTCCTACGAGCAGTACTTC. Amino acids: CSGRSIGAGGSYEQYF.

There are a few counts of this clonotype. No DNA is shown, since the ends of the CDR3 on it are uncertain; the CDR3 is the one TCRdb lists. The J gene is TRBJ1-3, the V gene TRBV12-3 or TRBV12-4. The CDR3 sequence runs 15 residues, both termini included. The CDR3 sequence: CASSLLWGSGNTIFF.

In this sample, this clonotype turned up many times. This chain joins TRBV9 and TRBJ2-2; 11 bases align to TRBD2. CDR1 and CDR2 from the germline V gene are SGDLS and YYNGEE. V lost 2 bases and J lost 7; bases outside the gene matches: 7. This CDR3 region has 16 residues. CDR3: CASSVLAGGHGGELFF. The CDR3 DNA is TGTGCCAGCAGCGTGCTAGCGGGAGGCCATGGCGGGGAGCTGTTTTTT.

This clonotype was recorded many times. This chain uses TRBV28 with TRBJ1-2, with 8 bases lining up with TRBD1. Looked up from germline, CDR1 is MDHEN and CDR2 is SYDVKM. This CDR3 has 14 residues. V shed 6 bases, J shed 7 bases, and the junction held 10 bases outside the gene matches. CDR3 region: CASRISGTGGGYTF. In DNA form, the CDR3 reads TGTGCCAGCAGAATCTCCGGGACAGGTGGTGGCTACACCTTC.

This clonotype was counted many times. V and J are TRBV27 and TRBJ1-3; D may be TRBD1 (5 bases). Trimming stripped 2 bases from V and 4 bases from J, with 12 bases between. Germline CDR1 MNHEY, CDR2 SMNVEV (reference sequence). This CDR3 contains 15 residues. This chain's CDR3 is CASSLSRGLGNTIYF. As DNA, the CDR3 is TGTGCCAGCAGTTTAAGTCGGGGCTTGGGAAACACCATATATTTT.